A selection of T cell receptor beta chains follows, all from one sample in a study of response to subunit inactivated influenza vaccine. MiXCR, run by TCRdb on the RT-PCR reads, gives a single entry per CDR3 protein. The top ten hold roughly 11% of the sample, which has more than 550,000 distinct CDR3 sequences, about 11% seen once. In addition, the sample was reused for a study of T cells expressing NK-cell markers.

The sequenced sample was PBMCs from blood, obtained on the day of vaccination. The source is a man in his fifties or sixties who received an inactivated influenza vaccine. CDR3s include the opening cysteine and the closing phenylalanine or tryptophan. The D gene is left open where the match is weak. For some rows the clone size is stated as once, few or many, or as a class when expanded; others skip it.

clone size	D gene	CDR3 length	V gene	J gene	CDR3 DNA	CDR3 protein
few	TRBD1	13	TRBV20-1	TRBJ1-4	TGCAGTGCTAGCAGGGGGCTACGTGAAAAACTGTTTTTT	CSASRGLREKLFF
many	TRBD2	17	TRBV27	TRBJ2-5	TGTGCCAGCATTATCTGGCTAGCGGGGGGGTGTTGCGAGACCCAGTACTTC	CASIIWLAGGCCETQYF
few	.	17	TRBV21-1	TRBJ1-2	TGTGCCAGCAGCAAAAAAGATAAACTGCTAGCTAACTATGGCTACACCTTC	CASSKKDKLLANYGYTF
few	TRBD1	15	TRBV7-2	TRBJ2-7	TGTGCCAGCAGCGTCGGGACAGGCAGAAACTACGAGCAGTACTTC	CASSVGTGRNYEQYF
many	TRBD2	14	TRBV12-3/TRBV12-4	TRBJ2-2	TGTGCCAGCAGCACTAGCGGGAGGTTGGGGGAGCTGTTTTTT	CASSTSGRLGELFF
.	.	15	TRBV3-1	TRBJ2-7	TGTGCCAGCAGCCCCACCCGCAGATCCCCCTACGAGCAGTACTTC	CASSPTRRSPYEQYF
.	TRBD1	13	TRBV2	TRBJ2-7	TGTGCCAGCAGGGGACAGGGGGCGTTTGCGCAGTACTTC	CASRGQGAFAQYF
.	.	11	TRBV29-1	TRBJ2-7	TGCAGCGTTGAGCGCAGGGGAAAGCAGTACTTC	CSVERRGKQYF
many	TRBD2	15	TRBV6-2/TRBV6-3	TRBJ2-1	TGTGCCAGCAGTTACGGGACTAGCGCGCACAATGAGCAGTTCTTC	CASSYGTSAHNEQFF
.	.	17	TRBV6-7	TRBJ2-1	TGTGCCAGCAGTGACCAACCGGGACATAGCTCCTACAATGAGCAGTTCTTC	CASSDQPGHSSYNEQFF
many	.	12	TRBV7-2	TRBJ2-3	TGTGCCAGCAAGGGCATCGCAGTTTCGCAGTATTTT	CASKGIAVSQYF
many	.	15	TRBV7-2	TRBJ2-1	TGTGCCAGCAGCTTTCAGTGGGTAGGCTCCAATGAGCAGTTCTTC	CASSFQWVGSNEQFF
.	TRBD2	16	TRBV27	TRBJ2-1	TGTGCCAGCAGTCGACTAGCGGGGCAGTCCTACAATGAGCAGTTCTTC	CASSRLAGQSYNEQFF
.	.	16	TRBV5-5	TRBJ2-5	TGTGCCAGCAGCTTCTTTCAACCGACAGACAAAGAGACCCAGTACTTC	CASSFFQPTDKETQYF
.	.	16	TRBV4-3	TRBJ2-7	TGCGCCAGCAGCCAAGAGTCGGGCCCCCTCTCCTACGAGCAGTACTTC	CASSQESGPLSYEQYF
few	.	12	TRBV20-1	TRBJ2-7	TGCAGTGCTCTTGTCAGGACCTACGAGCAGTACTTC	CSALVRTYEQYF
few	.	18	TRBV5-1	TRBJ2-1	TGCGCCAGCAGTCCCACCTTACAGGTCCTTAGCTCCTACAATGAGCAGTTCTTC	CASSPTLQVLSSYNEQFF
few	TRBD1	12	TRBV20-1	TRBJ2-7	TGCAGTGCTAGAAACAGGGGGCTCGAGCAGTACTTC	CSARNRGLEQYF
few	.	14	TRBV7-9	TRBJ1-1	TGTGCCAGCAGCACCCAGACAGTGAACACTGAAGCTTTCTTT	CASSTQTVNTEAFF
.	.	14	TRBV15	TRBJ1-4	TGTGCCACCAGCAGAGATAAAATCGGGCTAAAACTGTTTTTT	CATSRDKIGLKLFF
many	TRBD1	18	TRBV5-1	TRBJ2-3	TGCGCCAGCAATTCCGGGACAGGTCCTTATTCCGGCACAGATACGCAGTATTTT	CASNSGTGPYSGTDTQYF
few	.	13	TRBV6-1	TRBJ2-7	TGTGCCAGCACCCCAGACACCTCCCACGAGCAGTACTTC	CASTPDTSHEQYF
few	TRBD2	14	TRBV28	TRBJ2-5	TGTGCCAGCAGCATAGCGGGGGTACAAGAGACCCAGTACTTC	CASSIAGVQETQYF